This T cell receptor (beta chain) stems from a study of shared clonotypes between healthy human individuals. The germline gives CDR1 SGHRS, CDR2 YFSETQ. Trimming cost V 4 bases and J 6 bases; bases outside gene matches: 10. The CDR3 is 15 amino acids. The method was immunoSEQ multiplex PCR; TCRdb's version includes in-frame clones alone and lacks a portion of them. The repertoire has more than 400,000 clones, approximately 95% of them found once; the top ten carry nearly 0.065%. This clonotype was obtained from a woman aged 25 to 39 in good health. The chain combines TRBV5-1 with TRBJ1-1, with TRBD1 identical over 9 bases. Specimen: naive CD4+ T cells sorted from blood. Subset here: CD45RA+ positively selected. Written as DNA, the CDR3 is TGCGCCAGCAGCCTACTAACAGGGGGCAAGCCTGAAGCTTTCTTT. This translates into CASSLLTGGKPEAFF.